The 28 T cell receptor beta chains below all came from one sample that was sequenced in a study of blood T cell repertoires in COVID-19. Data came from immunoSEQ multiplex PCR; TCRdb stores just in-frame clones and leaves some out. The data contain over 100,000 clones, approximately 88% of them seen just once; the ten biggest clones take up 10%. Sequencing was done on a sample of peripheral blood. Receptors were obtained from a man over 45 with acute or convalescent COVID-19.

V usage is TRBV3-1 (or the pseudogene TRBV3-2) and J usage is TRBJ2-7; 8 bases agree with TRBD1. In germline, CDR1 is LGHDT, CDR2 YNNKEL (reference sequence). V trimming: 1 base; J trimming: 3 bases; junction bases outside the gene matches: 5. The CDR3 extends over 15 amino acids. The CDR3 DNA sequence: TGTGCCAGCAGCCAAGGATGGACAGGGTTCTACGAGCAGTACTTC. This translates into CASSQGWTGFYEQYF.

The CDR3 sequence: CASSLGTANYEQYF. The CDR3 DNA reads TGTGCCAGCAGCTTAGGGACAGCAAACTACGAGCAGTACTTC. V and J are TRBV7-2 and TRBJ2-7; tentative D call: TRBD1 (6 bases). Between the trimmed V and J ends, which lost 1 base and 3 bases, there was a span of 10 bases. Germline-derived CDR1 and CDR2 are SGHTA and FQGNSA. CDR3 size: 14 residues.

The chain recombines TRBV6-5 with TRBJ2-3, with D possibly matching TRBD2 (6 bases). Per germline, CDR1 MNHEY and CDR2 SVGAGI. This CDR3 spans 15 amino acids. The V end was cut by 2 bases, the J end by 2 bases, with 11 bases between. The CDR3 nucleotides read TGTGCCAGCAGTTACGGGGGACTGATCACAGATACGCAGTATTTT. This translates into CASSYGGLITDTQYF.

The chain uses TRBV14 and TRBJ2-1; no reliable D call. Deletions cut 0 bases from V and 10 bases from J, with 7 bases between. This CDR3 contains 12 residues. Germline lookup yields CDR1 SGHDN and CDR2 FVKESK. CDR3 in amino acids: CASSQDEWEQFF. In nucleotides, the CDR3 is TGTGCCAGCAGCCAAGATGAGTGGGAGCAGTTCTTC.

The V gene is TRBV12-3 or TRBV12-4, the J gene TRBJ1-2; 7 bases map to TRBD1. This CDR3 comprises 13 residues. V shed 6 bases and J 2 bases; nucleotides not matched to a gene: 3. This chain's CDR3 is CASRRRGNYGYTF. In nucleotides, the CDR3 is TGTGCCAGCAGACGCAGGGGGAACTATGGCTACACCTTC.

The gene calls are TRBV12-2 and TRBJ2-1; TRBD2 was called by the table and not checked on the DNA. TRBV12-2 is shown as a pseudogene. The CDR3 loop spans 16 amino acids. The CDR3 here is CASRPVASGRNNEQFF. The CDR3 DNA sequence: TGTGCAAGTCGTCCGGTAGCTAGCGGGAGGAACAATGAGCAGTTCTTC.

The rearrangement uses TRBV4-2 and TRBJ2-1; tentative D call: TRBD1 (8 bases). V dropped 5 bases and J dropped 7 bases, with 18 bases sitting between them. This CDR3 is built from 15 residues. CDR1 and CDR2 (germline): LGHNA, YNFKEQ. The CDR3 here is CASSEGGQGGNEQFF. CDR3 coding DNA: TGTGCCAGCAGCGAAGGAGGACAGGGAGGGAATGAGCAGTTCTTC.

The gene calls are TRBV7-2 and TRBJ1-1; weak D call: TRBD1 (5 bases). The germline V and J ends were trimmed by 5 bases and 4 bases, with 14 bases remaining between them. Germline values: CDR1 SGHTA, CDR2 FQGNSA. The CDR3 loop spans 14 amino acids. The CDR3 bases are TGTGCCAGCAGCGATCTGGGGCAGAGCACTGAAGCTTTCTTT. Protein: CASSDLGQSTEAFF.

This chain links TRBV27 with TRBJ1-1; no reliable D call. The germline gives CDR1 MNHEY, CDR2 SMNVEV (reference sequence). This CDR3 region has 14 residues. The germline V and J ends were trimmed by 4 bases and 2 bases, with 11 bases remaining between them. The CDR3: CASSSPHRNTEAFF. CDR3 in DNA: TGTGCCAGCAGTTCCCCCCACAGAAACACTGAAGCTTTCTTT.

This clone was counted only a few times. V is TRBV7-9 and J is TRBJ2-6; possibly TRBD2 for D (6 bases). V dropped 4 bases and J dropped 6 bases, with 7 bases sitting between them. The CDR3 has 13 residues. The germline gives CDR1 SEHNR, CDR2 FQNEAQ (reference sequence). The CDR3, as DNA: TGTGCCAGCAGCTCTAGCGAGGCCAACGTCCTGACTTTC. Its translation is CASSSSEANVLTF.

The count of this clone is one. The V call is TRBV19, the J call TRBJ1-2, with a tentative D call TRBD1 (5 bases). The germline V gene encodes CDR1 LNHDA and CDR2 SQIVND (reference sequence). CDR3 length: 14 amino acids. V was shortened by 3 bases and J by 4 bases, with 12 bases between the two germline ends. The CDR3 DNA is TGTGCCAGTAGTATGCGGGGGGTCCCCTATGGCTACACCTTC. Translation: CASSMRGVPYGYTF. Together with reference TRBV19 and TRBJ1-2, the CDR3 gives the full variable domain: DGGITQSPKYLFRKEGQNVTLSCEQNLNHDAMYWYRQDPGQGLRLIYYSQIVNDFQKGDIAEGYSVSREKKESFPLTVTSAQKNPTAFYLCASSMRGVPYGYTFGSGTRLTVV.

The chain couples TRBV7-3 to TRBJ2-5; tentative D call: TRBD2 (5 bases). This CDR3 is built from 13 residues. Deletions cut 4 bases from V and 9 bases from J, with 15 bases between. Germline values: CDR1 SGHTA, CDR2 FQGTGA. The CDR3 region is CASSSDSTGAQYF. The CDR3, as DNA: TGTGCCAGCAGCTCTGACTCCACCGGGGCCCAGTACTTC.

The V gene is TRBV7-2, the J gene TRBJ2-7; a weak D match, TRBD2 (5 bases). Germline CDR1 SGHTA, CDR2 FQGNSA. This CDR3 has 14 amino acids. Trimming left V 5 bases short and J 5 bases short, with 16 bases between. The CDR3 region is CASSNKRNSDEQYF. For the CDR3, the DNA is TGTGCCAGCAGCAACAAACGGAATAGCGACGAGCAGTACTTC.

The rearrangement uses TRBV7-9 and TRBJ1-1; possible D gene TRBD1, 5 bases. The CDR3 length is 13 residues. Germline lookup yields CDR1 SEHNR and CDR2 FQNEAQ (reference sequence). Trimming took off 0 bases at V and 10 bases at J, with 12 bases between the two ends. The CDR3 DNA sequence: TGTGCCAGCAGCTTAGCAGCGGGGGAAGGAGCTTTCTTT. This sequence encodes CASSLAAGEGAFF.

The CDR3 here is CASSSSPEPYNEQFF. CDR3 in DNA: TGCGCCAGCAGCTCGTCGCCGGAGCCCTACAATGAGCAGTTCTTC. This chain uses TRBV5-1 with TRBJ2-1, with D unclear. Germline V gene data show CDR1 as SGHRS and CDR2 as YFSETQ. The CDR3 covers 15 residues. Trimming removed 3 bases from V and 2 bases from J, with 12 bases in between.

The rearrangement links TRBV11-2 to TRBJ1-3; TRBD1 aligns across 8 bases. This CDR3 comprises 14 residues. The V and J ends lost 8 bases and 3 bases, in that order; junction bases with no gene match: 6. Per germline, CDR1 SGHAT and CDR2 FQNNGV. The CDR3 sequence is CASGLDRVGNTIYF. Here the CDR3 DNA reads TGTGCCAGCGGCCTGGACAGGGTTGGAAACACCATATATTTT. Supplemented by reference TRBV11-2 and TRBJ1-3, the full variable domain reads EAGVAQSPRYKIIEKRQSVAFWCNPISGHATLYWYQQILGQGPKLLIQFQNNGVVDDSQLPKDRFSAERLKGVDSTLKIQPAKLEDSAVYLCASGLDRVGNTIYFGEGSWLTVV.

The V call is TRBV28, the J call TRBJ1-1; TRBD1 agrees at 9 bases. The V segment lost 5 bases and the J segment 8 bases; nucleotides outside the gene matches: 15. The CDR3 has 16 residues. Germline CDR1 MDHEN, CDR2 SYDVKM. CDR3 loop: CASSPNPGTGRTEAFF. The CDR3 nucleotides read TGTGCCAGCAGTCCAAACCCCGGGACAGGGAGAACAGAAGCTTTCTTT.

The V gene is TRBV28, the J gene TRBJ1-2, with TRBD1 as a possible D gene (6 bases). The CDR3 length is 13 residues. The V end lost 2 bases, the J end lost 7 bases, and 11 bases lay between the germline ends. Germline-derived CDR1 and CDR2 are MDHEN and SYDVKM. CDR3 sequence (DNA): TGTGCCAGCAGTTTAGGGGGGGGCATTGGCTACACCTTC. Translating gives CASSLGGGIGYTF.

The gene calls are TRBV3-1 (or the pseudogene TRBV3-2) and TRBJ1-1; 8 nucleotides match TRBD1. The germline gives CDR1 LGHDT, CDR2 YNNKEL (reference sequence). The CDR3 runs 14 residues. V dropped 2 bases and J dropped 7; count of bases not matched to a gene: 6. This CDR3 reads CASSQTGGTGEAFF. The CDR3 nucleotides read TGTGCCAGCAGCCAAACAGGGGGGACGGGTGAAGCTTTCTTT.

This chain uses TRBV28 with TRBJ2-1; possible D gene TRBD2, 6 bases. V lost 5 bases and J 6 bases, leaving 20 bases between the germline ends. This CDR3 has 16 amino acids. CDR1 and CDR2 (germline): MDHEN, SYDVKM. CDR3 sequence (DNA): TGTGCCAGCAGTGCCAACACGATCGGGAGACCCAATGAGCAGTTCTTC. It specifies CASSANTIGRPNEQFF.

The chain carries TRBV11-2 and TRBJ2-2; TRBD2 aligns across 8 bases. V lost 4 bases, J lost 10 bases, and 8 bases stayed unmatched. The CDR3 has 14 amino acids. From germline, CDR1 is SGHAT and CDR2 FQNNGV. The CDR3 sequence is CASSSLAASEELFF. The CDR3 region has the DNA TGTGCCAGCAGCTCACTAGCGGCTAGCGAGGAGCTGTTTTTT.

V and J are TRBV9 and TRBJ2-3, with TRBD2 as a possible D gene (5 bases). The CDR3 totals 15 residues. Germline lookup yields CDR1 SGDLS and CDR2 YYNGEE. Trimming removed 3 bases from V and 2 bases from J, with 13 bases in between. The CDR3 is CASSGAGSLTDTQYF. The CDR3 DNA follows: TGTGCCAGCAGCGGGGCGGGCTCGCTCACAGATACGCAGTATTTT.

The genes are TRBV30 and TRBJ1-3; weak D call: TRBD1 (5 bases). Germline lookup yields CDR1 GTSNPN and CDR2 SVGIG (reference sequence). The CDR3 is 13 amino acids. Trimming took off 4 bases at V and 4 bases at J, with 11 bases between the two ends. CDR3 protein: CAWIQTAGNTIYF. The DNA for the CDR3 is TGTGCCTGGATTCAGACAGCCGGAAACACCATATATTTT.

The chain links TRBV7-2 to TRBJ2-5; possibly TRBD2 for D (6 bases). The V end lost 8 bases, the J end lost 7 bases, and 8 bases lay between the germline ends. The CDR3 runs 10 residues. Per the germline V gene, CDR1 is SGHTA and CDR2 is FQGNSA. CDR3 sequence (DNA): TGTGCCAGCGGGGGAGGGACCCAGTACTTC. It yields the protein CASGGGTQYF. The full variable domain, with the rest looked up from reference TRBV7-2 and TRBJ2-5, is GAGVSQSPSNKVTEKGKDVELRCDPISGHTALYWYRQSLGQGLEFLIYFQGNSAPDKSGLPSDRFSAERTGGSVSTLTIQRTQQEDSAVYLCASGGGTQYFGPGTRLLVL.

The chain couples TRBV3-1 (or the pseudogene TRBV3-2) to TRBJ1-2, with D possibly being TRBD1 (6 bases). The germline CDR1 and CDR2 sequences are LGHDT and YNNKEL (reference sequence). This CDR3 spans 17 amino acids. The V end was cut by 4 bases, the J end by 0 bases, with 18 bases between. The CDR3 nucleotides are TGTGCCAGCAGCCTAGGCTCAGGGGCTGCGGCTAACTATGGCTACACCTTC. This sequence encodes CASSLGSGAAANYGYTF.

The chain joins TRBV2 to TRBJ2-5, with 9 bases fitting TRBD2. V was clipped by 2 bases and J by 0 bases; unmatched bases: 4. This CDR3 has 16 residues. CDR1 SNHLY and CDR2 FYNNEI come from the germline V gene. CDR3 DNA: TGTGCCAGCAGTGAACGGCCTAGCGGGGACCAAGAGACCCAGTACTTC. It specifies CASSERPSGDQETQYF. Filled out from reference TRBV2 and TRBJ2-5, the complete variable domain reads EPEVTQTPSHQVTQMGQEVILRCVPISNHLYFYWYRQILGQKVEFLVSFYNNEISEKSEIFDDQFSVERPDGSNFTLKIRSTKLEDSAMYFCASSERPSGDQETQYFGPGTRLLVL.

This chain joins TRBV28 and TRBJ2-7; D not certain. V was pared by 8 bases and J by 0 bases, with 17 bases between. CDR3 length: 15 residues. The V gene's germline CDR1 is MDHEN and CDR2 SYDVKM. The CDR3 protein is CASGTPGRSSYEQYF. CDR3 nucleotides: TGTGCCAGCGGAACTCCGGGTAGGAGCTCCTACGAGCAGTACTTC.

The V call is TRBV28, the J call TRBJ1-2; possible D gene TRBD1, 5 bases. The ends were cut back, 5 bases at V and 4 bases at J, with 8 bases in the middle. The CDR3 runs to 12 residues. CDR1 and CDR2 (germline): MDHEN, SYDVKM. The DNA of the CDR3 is TGTGCCAGCAGTCCCAGGGTCTATGGCTACACCTTC. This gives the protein CASSPRVYGYTF.